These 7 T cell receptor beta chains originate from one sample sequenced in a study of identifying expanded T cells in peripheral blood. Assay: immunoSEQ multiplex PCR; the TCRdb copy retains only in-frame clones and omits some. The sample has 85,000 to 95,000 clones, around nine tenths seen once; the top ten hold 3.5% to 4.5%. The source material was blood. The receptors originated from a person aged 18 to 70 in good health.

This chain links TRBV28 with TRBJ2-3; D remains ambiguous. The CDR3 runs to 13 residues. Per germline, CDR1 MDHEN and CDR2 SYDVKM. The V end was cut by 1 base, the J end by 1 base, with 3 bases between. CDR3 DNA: TGTGCCAGCAGTTTATCGGGCACAGATACGCAGTATTTT. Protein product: CASSLSGTDTQYF.

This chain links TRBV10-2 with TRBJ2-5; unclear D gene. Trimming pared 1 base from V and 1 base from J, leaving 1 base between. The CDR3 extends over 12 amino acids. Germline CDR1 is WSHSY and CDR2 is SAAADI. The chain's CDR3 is CASSEFQETQYF. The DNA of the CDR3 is TGCGCCAGCAGTGAGTTCCAAGAGACCCAGTACTTC.

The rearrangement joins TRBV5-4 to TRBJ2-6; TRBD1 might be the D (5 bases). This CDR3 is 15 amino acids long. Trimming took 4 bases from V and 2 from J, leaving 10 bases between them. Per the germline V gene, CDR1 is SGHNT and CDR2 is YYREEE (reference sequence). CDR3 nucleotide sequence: TGTGCCAGCAGCCAAAGGGGTCCTGGGGCCAACGTCCTGACTTTC. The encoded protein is CASSQRGPGANVLTF.

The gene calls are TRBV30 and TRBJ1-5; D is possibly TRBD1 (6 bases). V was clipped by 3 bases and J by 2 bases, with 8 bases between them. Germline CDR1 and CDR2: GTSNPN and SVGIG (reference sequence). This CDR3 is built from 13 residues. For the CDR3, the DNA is TGTGCCTGGAGAGCAGGGGGCAATCAGCCCCAGCATTTT. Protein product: CAWRAGGNQPQHF.

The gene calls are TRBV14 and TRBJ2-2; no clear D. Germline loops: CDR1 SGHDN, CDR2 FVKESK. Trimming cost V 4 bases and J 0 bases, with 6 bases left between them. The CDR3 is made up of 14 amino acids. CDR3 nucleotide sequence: TGTGCCAGCAGCCCAATTACGAACACCGGGGAGCTGTTTTTT. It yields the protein CASSPITNTGELFF. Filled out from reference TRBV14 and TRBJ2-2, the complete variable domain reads EAGVTQFPSHSVIEKGQTVTLRCDPISGHDNLYWYRRVMGKEIKFLLHFVKESKQDESGMPNNRFLAERTGGTYSTLKVQPAELEDSGVYFCASSPITNTGELFFGEGSRLTVL.

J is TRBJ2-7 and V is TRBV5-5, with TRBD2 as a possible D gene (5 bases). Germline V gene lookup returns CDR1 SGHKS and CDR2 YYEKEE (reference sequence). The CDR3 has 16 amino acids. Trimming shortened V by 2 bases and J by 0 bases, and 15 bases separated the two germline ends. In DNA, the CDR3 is TGTGCCAGCAGCTTAACCGTCGGCGGGTTCTCCTACGAGCAGTACTTC. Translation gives CASSLTVGGFSYEQYF.

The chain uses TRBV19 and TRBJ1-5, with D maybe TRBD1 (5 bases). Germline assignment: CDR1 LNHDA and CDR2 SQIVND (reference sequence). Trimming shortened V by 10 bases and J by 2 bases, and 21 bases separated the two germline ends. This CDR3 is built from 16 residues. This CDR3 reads CATAAWAGLGNQPQHF. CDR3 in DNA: TGTGCCACCGCGGCTTGGGCAGGGCTGGGCAATCAGCCCCAGCATTTT.